This paragraph covers one T cell receptor (beta chain) sequence. This sample is drawn from a study of glioma-infiltrating T cells after dendritic cell vaccination. In the study overall: Monocyte-derived dendritic cells, cultured less than 9 days with IL-4 and GM-CSF, were pulsed with autologous tumor lysate.

Up to about 2 ug genomic DNA was used for TCRB CDR3 amplification. Repertoires were generated with immunoSEQ multiplex PCR, while TCRdb's copy carries only in-frame clones and drops some. The sample holds 20,000 to 25,000 clones, 75% to 85% seen once. PBMC were collected before vaccination, two weeks after the third vaccination, and at progression. Sample: blood, taken before dendritic cell vaccination. The clonotype comes from a human donor with glioblastoma.

The CDR3 DNA sequence: TGTGCCAGCAGCCAGGAGCTTGTACTAGCGGGATCGGCTGAGCAGTTCTTC. It translates to CASSQELVLAGSAEQFF. The chain joins TRBV4-2 to TRBJ2-1, with TRBD2 matching over 10 bases. This CDR3 is 17 amino acids long. J was trimmed by 9 bases and V by 3 bases; bases with no gene match: 14. CDR1 and CDR2 (germline): LGHNA, YNFKEQ.